The 2 T cell receptor beta chains listed next were all sequenced from one sample in a study of molecular identifiers for immune sequencing clone quantification. TCRdb re-derived calls from the PCR reads in MiXCR, one entry per CDR3 protein. The sample shows approximately 54,000 distinct CDR3 sequences, under 30% of them seen only once. What was sequenced was naive CD8+ T cells from blood, with Jurkat cell RNA spiked in. As to subset: FACS-sorted CD8+CD4-CCR7+CD45RA+ naive T cells. The source is a human donor in good health. Some libraries in this study had Jurkat cell RNA spiked in.

This clonotype showed up many times. The V call is TRBV7-6, the J call TRBJ1-3, with D maybe TRBD1 (5 bases). From germline, CDR1 is SGHVS and CDR2 FNYEAQ. The germline V and J ends were trimmed by 2 bases and 0 bases, with 14 bases remaining between them. This CDR3 region has 17 residues. This CDR3 is CASSLMVEGISGNTIYF. The CDR3 region has the DNA TGTGCCAGCAGCTTAATGGTGGAGGGGATCTCTGGAAACACCATATATTTT.

About this clonotype itself: This may come from a read error, since a much larger clone is one base off. The J gene is TRBJ2-6, the V gene TRBV12-3 or TRBV12-4; the match to TRBD1 covers 8 bases. The CDR3 covers 17 residues. For the CDR3, the DNA is TGTGCCAGCAGCCTAGACAGGGGAAACTCTGGGGCCAACGACCTGACTTTC. As protein: CASSLDRGNSGANDLTF.